This entry is about one T cell receptor (beta chain). It was with a sample-barcoded 5' primer and a J-beta primer mix that a second PCR of roughly 6 to 12 cycles was run. TCRdb ran MiXCR on the 5' RACE reads and lists one entry per CDR3 protein. The table records about 1.4 million distinct CDR3 sequences, roughly 60% of them present only once. This sample is drawn from a study of blood T cells in healthy people across ages. CDR3 length: 15 amino acids. The J segment lost 1 base and the V segment lost 4 bases, leaving 7 bases of the junction unmatched. The germline gives CDR1 LNHNV, CDR2 YYDKDF (reference sequence).

The V call is TRBV15, the J call TRBJ2-7, with 7 bases aligning to TRBD1. Sequenced sample: blood. This clonotype originated in a young man in good health. The CDR3 bases are TGTGCCACCAGCAATCCCGGGACAGCGTCCTACGAGCAGTACTTC. Translating it yields CATSNPGTASYEQYF.